These 23 T cell receptor beta chains share one sample of origin, sequenced in a study of shared clonotypes between healthy human individuals. Sequencing used immunoSEQ multiplex PCR; TCRdb keeps in-frame clones, though not all of them. The table lists 2 million to 2.5 million clones, approximately 93% of them singletons. Sequenced material: naive CD4+ T cells from PBMCs. Subset reported: CD45RA+ positively selected. The receptors here all came from a man aged 18 to 35 in good health. Some clones in this sample may be carry-over from other donors' samples.

V usage is TRBV7-9 and J usage is TRBJ2-2, with 7 bases aligning to TRBD1. The trim removed 6 bases at V and 3 bases at J, leaving 10 bases unmatched. The V gene's germline CDR1 is SEHNR and CDR2 FQNEAQ (reference sequence). This CDR3 spans 16 amino acids. CDR3 loop: CASRSIRDRDTGELFF. The DNA of the CDR3 is TGTGCCAGCAGATCTATCCGGGACAGAGACACCGGGGAGCTGTTTTTT.

The rearrangement uses TRBV5-1 and TRBJ2-7; TRBD2 aligns across 11 bases. Germline trimming cut 4 bases from V and 0 bases from J; bases unmatched to any gene: 6. This CDR3 is built from 16 residues. CDR1 is SGHRS and CDR2 is YFSETQ in the germline V gene. In nucleotides, the CDR3 is TGCGCCAGCAGCAAGACTAGCGGGGCCAGCTCCTACGAGCAGTACTTC. Protein product: CASSKTSGASSYEQYF.

The gene calls are TRBV28 and TRBJ1-5; D is uncertain. V was trimmed by 6 bases and J by 4 bases, leaving 16 bases between them. Germline V gene sequence: CDR1 MDHEN, CDR2 SYDVKM. This CDR3 spans 15 amino acids. The CDR3 DNA follows: TGTGCCAGCAGCCCCCCTGCCCTTGGTAATCAGCCCCAGCATTTT. It is translated as CASSPPALGNQPQHF.

This clone was counted once. This sequence joins TRBV7-9 and TRBJ1-1; D perhaps matches TRBD1 (5 bases). The CDR3 consists of 16 residues. The V gene lost 5 bases and the J gene lost 3 bases, with 19 bases spanning the gap. Germline CDR1 and CDR2: SEHNR and FQNEAQ (reference sequence). CDR3 sequence: CASSPTGRGGDTEAFF. The CDR3 DNA follows: TGTGCCAGCAGCCCGACCGGTAGGGGAGGTGACACTGAAGCTTTCTTT.

The chain is built from TRBV15 and TRBJ1-1; 9 bases align to TRBD1. V dropped 5 bases and J dropped 5; count of bases not matched to a gene: 6. The CDR3 length is 14 residues. The V gene's germline CDR1 is LNHNV and CDR2 YYDKDF (reference sequence). DNA for the CDR3: TGTGCCACCAGCCCCCGGGACAGGGTGACTGAAGCTTTCTTT. Protein: CATSPRDRVTEAFF.

This clone was observed a few times. Other DNA sequences in the same sample also yield this CDR3. The rearrangement uses TRBV5-1 and TRBJ2-3, with TRBD1 matching over 8 bases. V dropped 0 bases and J dropped 0; count of bases not matched to a gene: 0. The germline V gene has CDR1 SGHRS and CDR2 YFSETQ. This CDR3 spans 15 amino acids. For the CDR3, the DNA is TGCGCCAGCAGCTTGGGGGACAGGAGCACAGATACGCAGTATTTT. Its protein product is CASSLGDRSTDTQYF.

V usage is TRBV6-6 and J usage is TRBJ1-3, with D maybe TRBD1 (5 bases). V lost 8 bases, J lost 4 bases, and 15 bases lay in between. The CDR3 loop spans 14 amino acids. Per the germline V gene, CDR1 is MNHNY and CDR2 is SVGAGI (reference sequence). CDR3 sequence: CASSGSRGGNTIYF. CDR3 sequence (DNA): TGTGCCAGCTCGGGGTCCCGGGGCGGAAACACCATATATTTT.

The gene calls are TRBV18 and TRBJ1-1; 10 nucleotides match TRBD1. After removal of 2 bases from V and 5 bases from J, the junction contained 8 bases not matched to a gene. The germline CDR1 and CDR2 sequences are KGHSH and LQKENI. The CDR3 is made up of 16 amino acids. The CDR3 reads CASSPSWDRGYTEAFF. In DNA form, the CDR3 reads TGTGCCAGCTCACCATCCTGGGACAGGGGATATACTGAAGCTTTCTTT.

This sequence joins TRBV4-2 and TRBJ2-1, with 13 bases that match TRBD2. CDR3 size: 17 residues. CDR1 LGHNA and CDR2 YNFKEQ come from the germline V gene. Unmatched junction bases numbered 8, after V lost 2 bases and J lost 7 bases. The CDR3 is CASSQLSLAGGGNEQFF. CDR3 in DNA: TGTGCCAGCAGCCAACTCTCACTAGCGGGAGGGGGGAATGAGCAGTTCTTC.

The chain is built from TRBV4-2 and TRBJ2-1; TRBD2 aligns across 9 bases. Per the germline V gene, CDR1 is LGHNA and CDR2 is YNFKEQ. V dropped 4 bases and J dropped 8; count of bases not matched to a gene: 15. The CDR3 length is 17 residues. CDR3 in amino acids: CASSPASGTSLKYEQFF. DNA for the CDR3: TGTGCCAGCAGCCCAGCTAGCGGGACCTCCCTTAAATATGAGCAGTTCTTC.

The rearrangement uses TRBV19 and TRBJ2-2, with D uncertain. The germline gives CDR1 LNHDA, CDR2 SQIVND (reference sequence). The CDR3 runs 17 residues. Trimming stripped 7 bases from V and 0 bases from J, with 18 bases between. As DNA, the CDR3 is TGTGCCAGTACTAATTTCGCCCCAAGGGCGAACACCGGGGAGCTGTTTTTT. Its translation: CASTNFAPRANTGELFF.

This chain connects TRBV28 to TRBJ2-5; TRBD2 aligns across 12 bases. The CDR3 sequence is 15 residues long. V shed 3 bases, J shed 4 bases, and the junction held 3 bases outside the gene matches. Germline CDR1 reads MDHEN; CDR2 reads SYDVKM. The CDR3 DNA follows: TGTGCCAGCAGTTTGCCGGGACTAGCGGGAGAGACCCAGTACTTC. It specifies CASSLPGLAGETQYF.

The CDR3 DNA is TGTGCCAGCACGGTCAGCTTTAATTCACCCCTCCACTTT. As protein: CASTVSFNSPLHF. The rearrangement joins TRBV2 to TRBJ1-6; D gene uncertain. Trimming left V 7 bases short and J 6 bases short, with 10 bases between. This CDR3 has 13 residues. Germline CDR1 and CDR2: SNHLY and FYNNEI.

Of note for this clone: The sample contains more than one DNA sequence encoding this CDR3. This chain uses TRBV5-1 with TRBJ2-7; maybe TRBD2 (6 bases). Trimming pared 0 bases from V and 2 bases from J, leaving 9 bases between. Looked up from germline, CDR1 is SGHRS and CDR2 is YFSETQ. The CDR3 consists of 14 residues. CDR3 bases: TGCGCCAGCAGCTTGGCAGCGGGCACCTACGAGCAGTACTTC. The encoded protein is CASSLAAGTYEQYF.

The rearrangement links TRBV5-1 to TRBJ2-3, with 11 bases fitting TRBD2. CDR1 is SGHRS and CDR2 is YFSETQ in the germline V gene. The V segment lost 5 bases and the J segment 2 bases; nucleotides outside the gene matches: 7. The CDR3 is 16 amino acids. CDR3 bases: TGCGCCAGCAGGCCGGGACTAGCGGAATTCACAGATACGCAGTATTTT. Protein product: CASRPGLAEFTDTQYF.

This clone was detected once. The rearrangement joins TRBV7-3 to TRBJ2-1; 8 bases line up with TRBD2. The CDR3 is made up of 14 amino acids. The germline gives CDR1 SGHTA, CDR2 FQGTGA. Trimming removed 5 bases from V and 6 bases from J; junction bases left unmatched: 6. The CDR3, as DNA: TGTGCCAGCAGCGGGAGCGGGAGCGGCAATGAGCAGTTCTTC. Its protein is CASSGSGSGNEQFF.

The chain is built from TRBV27 and TRBJ2-1, with 8 bases that match TRBD1. This CDR3 region has 17 residues. Germline values: CDR1 MNHEY, CDR2 SMNVEV (reference sequence). The CDR3 loop is CDIDRGCIDLSYNEQFF. The CDR3 DNA sequence: TGTGACATTGACAGGGGCTGCATTGATCTCTCCTACAATGAGCAGTTCTTC.

The rearrangement joins TRBV7-9 to TRBJ2-4; TRBD1 matches at 9 bases. CDR3 size: 17 residues. Looked up from germline, CDR1 is SEHNR and CDR2 is FQNEAQ (reference sequence). V lost 4 bases, J lost 6 bases, and 13 bases stayed unmatched. DNA for the CDR3: TGTGCCAGCAGCTCAGGACAGGGGCGAATAGTCGGAAACATTCAGTACTTC. Translated: CASSSGQGRIVGNIQYF. Full variable domain (remainder filled in from reference TRBV7-9 and TRBJ2-4): DTGVSQNPRHKITKRGQNVTFRCDPISEHNRLYWYRQTLGQGPEFLTYFQNEAQLEKSRLLSDRFSAERPKGSFSTLEIQRTEQGDSAMYLCASSSGQGRIVGNIQYFGAGTRLSVL.

This CDR3 is CASSRQSTSGGYNEQFF. The CDR3 nucleotides are TGTGCCAGCAGCCGACAATCCACTAGCGGAGGATACAATGAGCAGTTCTTC. The chain recombines TRBV11-2 with TRBJ2-1; 8 bases fit TRBD2. After removal of 5 bases from V and 4 bases from J, the junction contained 13 bases not matched to a gene. The CDR3 totals 17 residues. CDR1 and CDR2 from the germline V gene are SGHAT and FQNNGV.

This clone came up once. J is TRBJ2-7 and V is TRBV27, with TRBD1 as a possible D gene (6 bases). The germline V gene has CDR1 MNHEY and CDR2 SMNVEV (reference sequence). The V end was cut by 4 bases, the J end by 1 base, with 11 bases between. This CDR3 is 14 amino acids long. CDR3 sequence (DNA): TGTGCCAGCAGTTCCCGGGACATATCCTACGAGCAGTACTTC. As protein: CASSSRDISYEQYF.

This clone is a singleton in its sample. The V and J genes are TRBV29-1 and TRBJ2-1; D gene unclear. Germline CDR1 is SQVTM and CDR2 is ANQGSEA. Trimming stripped 6 bases from V and 0 bases from J, with 12 bases between. CDR3 size: 14 residues. CDR3 nucleotide sequence: TGCAGCGTCCCCCCCCTGAGCTCCTACAATGAGCAGTTCTTC. Amino acids: CSVPPLSSYNEQFF.

The V gene is TRBV7-9, the J gene TRBJ1-4; no firm D call. Germline V CDR1 and CDR2: SEHNR, FQNEAQ (reference sequence). CDR3 size: 14 residues. The germline V and J ends were trimmed by 3 bases and 12 bases, with 17 bases remaining between them. CDR3 loop: CASSFAPPLKELFF. DNA of the CDR3: TGTGCCAGCAGCTTTGCCCCTCCCCTGAAGGAACTGTTTTTT.

Comments on this clone: The sample holds other DNA sequences that translate to the same CDR3. The chain combines TRBV7-6 with TRBJ2-3, with TRBD2 matching 11 bases. The J segment lost 0 bases and the V segment lost 3 bases, leaving 2 bases of the junction unmatched. There are 16 residues in the CDR3. CDR1 and CDR2 from the germline V gene are SGHVS and FNYEAQ. The CDR3, as DNA: TGTGCCAGCAGCTTGGGGACTAGCGGAAGCACAGATACGCAGTATTTT. Its protein is CASSLGTSGSTDTQYF.